The 2 T cell receptor beta chains below all came from one sample that was sequenced in a study of cytomegalovirus exposure and HLA in healthy donors. PCR employed 60 Vbeta and 13 Jbeta primers. Sequencing used immunoSEQ multiplex PCR; TCRdb keeps in-frame clones, though not all of them. Among about 120,000 clones listed, around 74% were seen once. Specimen: PBMCs. Receptor source: a man in his fifties or sixties in good health and CMV-seropositive.

This rearrangement joins TRBV25-1 to TRBJ2-2, with D tentatively TRBD1 (5 bases). CDR3 length: 15 residues. V lost 1 base to trimming and J lost 6 bases, with 12 bases between them. Looked up from germline, CDR1 is MGHDK and CDR2 is SYGVNS. As DNA, the CDR3 is TGTGCCAGCAGTGAATCAGTCCAGGGATCCGGGGAGCTGTTTTTT. Its protein is CASSESVQGSGELFF.

This clone was detected only a few times. The same CDR3 can be traced to other DNA sequences in this sample. The CDR3 protein is CASSEAGHTDTQYF. CDR3 sequence (DNA): TGTGCCAGCTCGGAAGCGGGGCACACAGATACGCAGTATTTT. V is TRBV18 and J is TRBJ2-3; 7 positions agree with TRBD2. This CDR3 contains 14 residues. From germline, CDR1 is KGHSH and CDR2 LQKENI. V lost 6 bases, J lost 2 bases, and 5 bases stayed unmatched.